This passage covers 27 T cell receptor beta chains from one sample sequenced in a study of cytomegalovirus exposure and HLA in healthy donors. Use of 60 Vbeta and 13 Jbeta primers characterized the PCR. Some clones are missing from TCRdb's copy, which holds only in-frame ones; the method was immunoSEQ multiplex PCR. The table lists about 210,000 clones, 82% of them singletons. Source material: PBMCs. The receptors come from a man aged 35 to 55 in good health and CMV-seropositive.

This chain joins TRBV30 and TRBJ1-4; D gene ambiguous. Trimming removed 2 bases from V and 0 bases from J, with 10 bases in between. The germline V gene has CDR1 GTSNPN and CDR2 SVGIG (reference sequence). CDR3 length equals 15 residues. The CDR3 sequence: CAWSPKRPTNEKLFF. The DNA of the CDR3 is TGTGCCTGGAGTCCGAAGCGCCCAACTAATGAAAAACTGTTTTTT.

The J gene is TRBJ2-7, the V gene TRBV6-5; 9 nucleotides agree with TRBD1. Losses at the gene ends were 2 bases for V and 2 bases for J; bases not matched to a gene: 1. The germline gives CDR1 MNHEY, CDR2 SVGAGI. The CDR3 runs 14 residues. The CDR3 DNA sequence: TGTGCCAGCAGTTACAGGGACAGGGCCTACGAGCAGTACTTC. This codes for CASSYRDRAYEQYF.

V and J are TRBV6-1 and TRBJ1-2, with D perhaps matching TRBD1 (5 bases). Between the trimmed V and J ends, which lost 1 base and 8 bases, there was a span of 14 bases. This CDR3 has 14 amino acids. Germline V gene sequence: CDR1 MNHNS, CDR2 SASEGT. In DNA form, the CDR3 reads TGTGCCAGCAGTGAAGTAGGGGAGGGTTGGGGCTACACCTTC. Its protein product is CASSEVGEGWGYTF.

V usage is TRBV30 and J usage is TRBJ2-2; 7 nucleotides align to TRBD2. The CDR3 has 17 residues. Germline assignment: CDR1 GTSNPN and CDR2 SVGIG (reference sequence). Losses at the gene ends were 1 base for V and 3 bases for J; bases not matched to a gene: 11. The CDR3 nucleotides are TGTGCCTGGAGTGAGGGGAGGGGAAGGTCGTACACCGGGGAGCTGTTTTTT. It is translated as CAWSEGRGRSYTGELFF.

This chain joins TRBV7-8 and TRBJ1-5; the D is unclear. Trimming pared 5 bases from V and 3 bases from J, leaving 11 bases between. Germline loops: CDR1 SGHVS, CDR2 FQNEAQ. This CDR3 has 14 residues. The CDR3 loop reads CASSLGVSNQPQHF. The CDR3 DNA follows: TGTGCCAGCAGCCTCGGGGTTTCCAATCAGCCCCAGCATTTT. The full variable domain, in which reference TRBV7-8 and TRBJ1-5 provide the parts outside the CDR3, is GAGVSQSPRYKVAKRGQDVALRCDPISGHVSLFWYQQALGQGPEFLTYFQNEAQLDKSGLPSDRFFAERPEGSVSTLKIQRTQQEDSAVYLCASSLGVSNQPQHFGDGTRLSIL.

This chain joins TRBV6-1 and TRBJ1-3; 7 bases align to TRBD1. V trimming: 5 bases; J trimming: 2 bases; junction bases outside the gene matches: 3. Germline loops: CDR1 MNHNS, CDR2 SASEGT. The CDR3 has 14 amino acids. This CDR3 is CASSLQGTGNTIYF. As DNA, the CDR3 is TGTGCCAGCAGTCTACAGGGGACTGGAAACACCATATATTTT.

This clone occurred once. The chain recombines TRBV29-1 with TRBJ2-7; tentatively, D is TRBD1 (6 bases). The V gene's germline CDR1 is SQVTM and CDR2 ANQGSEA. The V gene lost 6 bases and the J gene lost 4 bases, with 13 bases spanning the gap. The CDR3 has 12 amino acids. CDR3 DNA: TGCAGCGTGAGGACAGAGAAATACGAGCAGTACTTC. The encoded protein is CSVRTEKYEQYF.

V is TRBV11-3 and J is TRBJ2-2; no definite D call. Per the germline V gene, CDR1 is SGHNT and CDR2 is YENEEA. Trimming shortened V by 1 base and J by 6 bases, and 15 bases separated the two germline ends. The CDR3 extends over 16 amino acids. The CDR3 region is CASSLGGLGQAGELFF. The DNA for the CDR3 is TGTGCCAGCAGCTTAGGTGGGCTGGGTCAGGCCGGGGAGCTGTTTTTT.

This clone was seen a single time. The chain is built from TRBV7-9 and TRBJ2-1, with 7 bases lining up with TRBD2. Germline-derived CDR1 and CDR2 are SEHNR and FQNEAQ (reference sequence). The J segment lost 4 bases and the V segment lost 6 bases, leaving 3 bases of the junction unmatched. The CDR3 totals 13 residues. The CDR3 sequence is CASRASGYNEQFF. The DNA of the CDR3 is TGTGCCAGCAGGGCTAGCGGATACAATGAGCAGTTCTTC.

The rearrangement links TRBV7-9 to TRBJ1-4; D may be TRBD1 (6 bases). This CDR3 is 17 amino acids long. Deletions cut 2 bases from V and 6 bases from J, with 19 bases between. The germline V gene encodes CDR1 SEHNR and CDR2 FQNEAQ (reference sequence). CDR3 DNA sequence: TGTGCCAGCAGCTTATCAGGGACTCGGGGGGCGGATGAAAAACTGTTTTTT. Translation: CASSLSGTRGADEKLFF.

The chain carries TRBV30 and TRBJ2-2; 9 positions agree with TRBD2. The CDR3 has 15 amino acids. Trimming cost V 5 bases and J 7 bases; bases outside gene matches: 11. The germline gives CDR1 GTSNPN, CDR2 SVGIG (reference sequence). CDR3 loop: CAWSGTSRGVGELFF. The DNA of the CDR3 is TGTGCCTGGTCAGGGACTAGCCGCGGGGTCGGGGAGCTGTTTTTT.

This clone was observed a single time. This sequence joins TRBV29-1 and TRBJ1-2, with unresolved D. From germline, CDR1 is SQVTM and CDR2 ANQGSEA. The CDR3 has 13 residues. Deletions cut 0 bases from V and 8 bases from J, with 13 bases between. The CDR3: CSVEDYAGPGYTF. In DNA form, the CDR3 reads TGCAGCGTTGAAGATTATGCAGGCCCCGGCTACACCTTC.

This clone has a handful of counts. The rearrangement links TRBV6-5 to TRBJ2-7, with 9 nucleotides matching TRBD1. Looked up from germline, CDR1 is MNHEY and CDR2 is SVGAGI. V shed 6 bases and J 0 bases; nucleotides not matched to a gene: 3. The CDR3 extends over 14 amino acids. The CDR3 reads CASRGTGFSYEQYF. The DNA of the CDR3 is TGTGCCAGCAGAGGGACAGGGTTCTCCTACGAGCAGTACTTC.

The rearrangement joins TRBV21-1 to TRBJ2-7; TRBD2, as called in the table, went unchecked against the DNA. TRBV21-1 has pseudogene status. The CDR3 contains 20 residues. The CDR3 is CASSKTDWGTSGNGFYEQYV. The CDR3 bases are TGTGCCAGCAGCAAAACCGATTGGGGGACTAGCGGGAATGGTTTCTACGAGCAGTACGTC.

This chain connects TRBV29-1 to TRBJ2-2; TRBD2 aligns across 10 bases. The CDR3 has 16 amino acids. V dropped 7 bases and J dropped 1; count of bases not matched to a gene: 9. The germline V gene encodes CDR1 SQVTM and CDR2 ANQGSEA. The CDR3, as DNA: TGCAGCGGCCTTCCTAGCGGGAGTGAGAACACCGGGGAGCTGTTTTTT. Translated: CSGLPSGSENTGELFF.

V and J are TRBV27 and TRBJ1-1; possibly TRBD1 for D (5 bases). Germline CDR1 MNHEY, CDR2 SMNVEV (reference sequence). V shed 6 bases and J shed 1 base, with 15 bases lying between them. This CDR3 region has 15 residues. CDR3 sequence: CASSLAGQGNTEAFF. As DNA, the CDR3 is TGTGCCAGCAGCCTGGCGGGGCAGGGGAACACTGAAGCTTTCTTT.

CDR3 DNA sequence: TGTGCCAGCAGCTTAACCACGCACGGCGGGAAGACAGATACGCAGTATTTT. Translating gives CASSLTTHGGKTDTQYF. V is TRBV11-2 and J is TRBJ2-3, with a possible D match to TRBD2 (6 bases). The CDR3 length is 17 residues. Trimming left V 2 bases short and J 3 bases short, with 18 bases between. CDR1 and CDR2 from the germline V gene are SGHAT and FQNNGV.

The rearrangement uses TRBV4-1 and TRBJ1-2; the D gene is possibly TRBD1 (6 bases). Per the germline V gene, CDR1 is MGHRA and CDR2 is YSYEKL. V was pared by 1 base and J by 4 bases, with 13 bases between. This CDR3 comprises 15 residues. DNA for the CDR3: TGCGCCAGCAGCCAAGGGGCCAGGGGAATCTATGGCTACACCTTC. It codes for CASSQGARGIYGYTF.

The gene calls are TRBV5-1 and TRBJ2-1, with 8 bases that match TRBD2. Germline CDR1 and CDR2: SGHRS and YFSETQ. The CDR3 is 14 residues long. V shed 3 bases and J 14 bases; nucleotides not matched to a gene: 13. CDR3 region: CASSSDMTSETEFF. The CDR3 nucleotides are TGCGCCAGCAGCTCCGATATGACTAGCGAGACTGAGTTCTTC.

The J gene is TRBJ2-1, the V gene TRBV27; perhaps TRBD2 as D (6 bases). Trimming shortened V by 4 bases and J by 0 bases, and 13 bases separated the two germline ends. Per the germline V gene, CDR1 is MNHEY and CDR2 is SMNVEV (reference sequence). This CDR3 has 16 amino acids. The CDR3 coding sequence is TGTGCCAGCAGTTGGAGGGCTCGGAGCTCCTACAATGAGCAGTTCTTC. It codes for CASSWRARSSYNEQFF.

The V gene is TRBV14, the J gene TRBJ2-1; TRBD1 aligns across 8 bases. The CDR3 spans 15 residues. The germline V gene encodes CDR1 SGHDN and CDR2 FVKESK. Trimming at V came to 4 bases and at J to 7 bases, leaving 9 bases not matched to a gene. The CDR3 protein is CASSRQGPGMNEQFF. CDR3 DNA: TGTGCCAGCAGCCGACAGGGGCCCGGAATGAATGAGCAGTTCTTC.

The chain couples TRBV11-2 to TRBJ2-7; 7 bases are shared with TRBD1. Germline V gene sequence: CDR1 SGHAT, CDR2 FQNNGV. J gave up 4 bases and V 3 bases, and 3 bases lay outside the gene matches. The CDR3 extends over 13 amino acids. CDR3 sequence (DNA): TGTGCCAGCAGCTTCGGGACAGATTACGAGCAGTACGTC. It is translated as CASSFGTDYEQYV.

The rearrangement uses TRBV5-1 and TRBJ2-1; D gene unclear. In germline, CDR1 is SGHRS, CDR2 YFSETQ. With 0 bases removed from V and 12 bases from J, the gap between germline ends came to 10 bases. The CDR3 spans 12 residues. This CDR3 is CASSLDPGRQFF. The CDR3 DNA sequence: TGCGCCAGCAGCTTGGATCCGGGTCGGCAGTTCTTC.

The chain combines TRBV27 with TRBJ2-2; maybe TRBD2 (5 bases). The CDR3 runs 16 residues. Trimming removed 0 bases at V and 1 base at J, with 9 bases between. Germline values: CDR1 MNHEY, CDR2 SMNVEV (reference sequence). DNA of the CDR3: TGTGCCAGCAGTTTATCTCGGGAAGTGAACACCGGGGAGCTGTTTTTT. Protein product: CASSLSREVNTGELFF.

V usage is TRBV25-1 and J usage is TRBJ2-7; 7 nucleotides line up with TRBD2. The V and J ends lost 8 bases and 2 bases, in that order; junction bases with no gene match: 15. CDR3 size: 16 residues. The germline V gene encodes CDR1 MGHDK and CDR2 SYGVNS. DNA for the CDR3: TGTGCCAGCCGGGGAGGGATGTCTAGCGGTACCTACGAGCAGTACTTC. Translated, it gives CASRGGMSSGTYEQYF.

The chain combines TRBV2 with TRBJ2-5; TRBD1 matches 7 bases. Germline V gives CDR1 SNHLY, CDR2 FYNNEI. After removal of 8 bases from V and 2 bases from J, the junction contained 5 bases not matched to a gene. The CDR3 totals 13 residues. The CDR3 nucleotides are TGTGCCAGCTCCGTACAGGGGCAAGAGACCCAGTACTTC. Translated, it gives CASSVQGQETQYF.

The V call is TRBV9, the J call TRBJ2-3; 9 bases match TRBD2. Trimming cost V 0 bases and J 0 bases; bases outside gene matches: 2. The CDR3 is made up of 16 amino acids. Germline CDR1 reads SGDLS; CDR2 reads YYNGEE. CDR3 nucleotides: TGTGCCAGCAGCGTAGTGAGCGGGAGGAGCACAGATACGCAGTATTTT. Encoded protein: CASSVVSGRSTDTQYF.